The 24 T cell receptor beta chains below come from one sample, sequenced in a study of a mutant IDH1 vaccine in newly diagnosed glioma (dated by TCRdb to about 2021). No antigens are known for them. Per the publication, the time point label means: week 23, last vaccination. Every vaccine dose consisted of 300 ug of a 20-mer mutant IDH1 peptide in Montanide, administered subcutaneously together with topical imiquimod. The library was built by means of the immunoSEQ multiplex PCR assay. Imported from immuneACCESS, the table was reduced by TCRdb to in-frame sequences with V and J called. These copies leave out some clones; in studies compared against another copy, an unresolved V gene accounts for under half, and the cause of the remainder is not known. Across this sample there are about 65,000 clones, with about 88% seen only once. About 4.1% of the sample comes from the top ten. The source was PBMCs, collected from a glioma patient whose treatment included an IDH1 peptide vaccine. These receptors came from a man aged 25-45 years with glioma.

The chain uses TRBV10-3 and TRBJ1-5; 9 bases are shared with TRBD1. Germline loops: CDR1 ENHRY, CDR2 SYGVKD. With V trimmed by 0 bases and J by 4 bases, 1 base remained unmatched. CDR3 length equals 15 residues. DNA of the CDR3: TGTGCCATCAGTGAGTCGGGACAGGGTAATCAGCCCCAGCATTTT. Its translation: CAISESGQGNQPQHF.

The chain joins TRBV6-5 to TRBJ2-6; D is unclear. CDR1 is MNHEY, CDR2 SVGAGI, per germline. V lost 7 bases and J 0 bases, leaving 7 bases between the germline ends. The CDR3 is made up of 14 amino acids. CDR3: CASTWSSGANVLTF. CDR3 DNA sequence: TGTGCCAGCACTTGGAGCTCTGGGGCCAACGTCCTGACTTTC.

CDR3 coding DNA: TGCGCCAGCAGCCCCCCACTAGCGGGGGCCTACCCGATCTACAATGAGCAGTTCTTC. Protein product: CASSPPLAGAYPIYNEQFF. The chain employs TRBV4-1 and TRBJ2-1; 11 bases align to TRBD2. The ends lost 4 bases at V and 3 bases at J; junction bases unmatched: 14. CDR3 length: 19 residues. Germline V lookup: CDR1 MGHRA, CDR2 YSYEKL.

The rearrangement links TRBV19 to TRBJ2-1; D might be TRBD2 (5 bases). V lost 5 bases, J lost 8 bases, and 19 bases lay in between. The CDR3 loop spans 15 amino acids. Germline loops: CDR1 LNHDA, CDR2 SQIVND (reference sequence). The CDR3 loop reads CASSPEVRESHEQFF. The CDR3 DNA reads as TGTGCCAGTAGTCCAGAGGTGAGGGAATCTCATGAGCAGTTCTTC. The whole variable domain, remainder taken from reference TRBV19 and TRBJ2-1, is DGGITQSPKYLFRKEGQNVTLSCEQNLNHDAMYWYRQDPGQGLRLIYYSQIVNDFQKGDIAEGYSVSREKKESFPLTVTSAQKNPTAFYLCASSPEVRESHEQFFGPGTRLTVL.

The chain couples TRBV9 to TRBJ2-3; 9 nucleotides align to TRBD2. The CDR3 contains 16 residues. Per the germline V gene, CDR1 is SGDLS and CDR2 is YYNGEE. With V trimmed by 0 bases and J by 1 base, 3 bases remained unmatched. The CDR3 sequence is CASSVASGDRTDTQYF. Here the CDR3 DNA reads TGTGCCAGCAGCGTAGCTAGCGGGGACCGCACAGATACGCAGTATTTT.

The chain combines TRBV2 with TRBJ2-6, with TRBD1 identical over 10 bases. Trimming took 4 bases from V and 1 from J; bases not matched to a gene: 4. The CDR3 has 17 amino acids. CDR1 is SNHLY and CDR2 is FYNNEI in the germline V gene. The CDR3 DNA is TGTGCCAGCAGTGGGGACAGGGGAAGGTCTGGGGCCAACGTCCTGACTTTC. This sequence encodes CASSGDRGRSGANVLTF.

CDR3 protein: CASSYPWRGGYEQFF. CDR3 DNA sequence: TGTGCCAGCAGCTACCCGTGGCGGGGTGGTTATGAGCAGTTCTTC. V is TRBV7-8 and J is TRBJ2-1; maybe TRBD2 (6 bases). This CDR3 is 15 amino acids long. Per the germline V gene, CDR1 is SGHVS and CDR2 is FQNEAQ. Trimming stripped 4 bases from V and 8 bases from J, with 18 bases between.

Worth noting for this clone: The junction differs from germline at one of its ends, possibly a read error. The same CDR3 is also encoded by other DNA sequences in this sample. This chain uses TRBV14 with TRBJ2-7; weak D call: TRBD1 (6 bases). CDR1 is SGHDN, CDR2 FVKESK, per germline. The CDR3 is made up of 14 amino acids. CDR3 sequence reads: CASSRGQGPYEQYF. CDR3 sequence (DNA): TGTGCCAGCAGCCGCGGGCAGGGGCCCTACGAACAGTACTTC.

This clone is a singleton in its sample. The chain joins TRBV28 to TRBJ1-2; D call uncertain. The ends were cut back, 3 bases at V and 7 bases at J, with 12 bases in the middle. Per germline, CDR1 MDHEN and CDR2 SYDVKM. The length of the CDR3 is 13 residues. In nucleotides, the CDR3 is TGTGCCAGCAGTTTTGGGCAGGCGGGTGGCTACACCTTC. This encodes CASSFGQAGGYTF.

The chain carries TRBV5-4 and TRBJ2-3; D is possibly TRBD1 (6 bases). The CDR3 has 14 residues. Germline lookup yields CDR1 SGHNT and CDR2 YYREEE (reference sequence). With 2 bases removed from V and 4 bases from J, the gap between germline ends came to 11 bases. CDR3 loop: CASSFGRGPDTQYF. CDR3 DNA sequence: TGTGCCAGCAGCTTTGGCAGGGGCCCAGATACGCAGTATTTT.

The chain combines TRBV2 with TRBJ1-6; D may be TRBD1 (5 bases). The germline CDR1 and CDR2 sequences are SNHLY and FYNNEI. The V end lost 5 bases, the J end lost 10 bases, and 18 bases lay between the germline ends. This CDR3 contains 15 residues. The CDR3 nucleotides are TGTGCCAGCAGTCCCTCTGGGAGGGGACCCTCACCCCTCCACTTT. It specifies CASSPSGRGPSPLHF.

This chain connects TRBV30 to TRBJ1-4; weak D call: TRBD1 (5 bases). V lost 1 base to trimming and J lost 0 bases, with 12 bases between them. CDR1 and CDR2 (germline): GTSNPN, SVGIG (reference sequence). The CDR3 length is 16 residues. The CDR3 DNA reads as TGTGCCTGGAGTGGGGTAGGGGCCTCAACTAATGAAAAACTGTTTTTT. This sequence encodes CAWSGVGASTNEKLFF. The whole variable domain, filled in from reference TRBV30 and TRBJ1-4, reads SQTIHQWPATLVQPVGSPLSLECTVEGTSNPNLYWYRQAAGRGLQLLFYSVGIGQISSEVPQNLSASRPQDRQFILSSKKLLLSDSGFYLCAWSGVGASTNEKLFFGSGTQLSVL.

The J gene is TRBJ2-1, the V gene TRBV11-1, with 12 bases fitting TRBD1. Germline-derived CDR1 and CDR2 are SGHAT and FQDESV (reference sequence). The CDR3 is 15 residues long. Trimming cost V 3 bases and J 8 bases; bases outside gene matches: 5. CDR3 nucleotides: TGTGCCAGCAGCTTCGGGACAGGGGGCATGGATGAGCAGTTCTTC. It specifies CASSFGTGGMDEQFF.

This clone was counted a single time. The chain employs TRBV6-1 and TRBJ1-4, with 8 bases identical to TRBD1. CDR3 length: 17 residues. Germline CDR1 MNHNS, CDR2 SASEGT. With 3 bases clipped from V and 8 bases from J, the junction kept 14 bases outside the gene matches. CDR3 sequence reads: CASSDLIPFRQGEKLFF. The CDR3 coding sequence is TGTGCCAGCAGTGATCTAATTCCCTTTCGACAGGGGGAAAAACTGTTTTTT.

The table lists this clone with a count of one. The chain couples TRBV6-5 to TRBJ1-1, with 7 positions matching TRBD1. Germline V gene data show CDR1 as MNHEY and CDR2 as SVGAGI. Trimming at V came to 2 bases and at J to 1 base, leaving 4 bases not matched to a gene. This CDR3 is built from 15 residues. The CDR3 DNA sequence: TGTGCCAGCAGTTACGAGGGGGCGGGGAACACTGAAGCTTTCTTT. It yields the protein CASSYEGAGNTEAFF.

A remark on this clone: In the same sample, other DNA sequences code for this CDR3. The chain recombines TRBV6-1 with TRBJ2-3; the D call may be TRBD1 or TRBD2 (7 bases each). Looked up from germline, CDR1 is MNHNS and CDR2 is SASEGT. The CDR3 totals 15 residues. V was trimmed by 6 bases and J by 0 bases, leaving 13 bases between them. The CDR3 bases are TGTGCCAGCAGGGGGGGGACAGCTAGCACAGATACGCAGTATTTT. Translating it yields CASRGGTASTDTQYF.

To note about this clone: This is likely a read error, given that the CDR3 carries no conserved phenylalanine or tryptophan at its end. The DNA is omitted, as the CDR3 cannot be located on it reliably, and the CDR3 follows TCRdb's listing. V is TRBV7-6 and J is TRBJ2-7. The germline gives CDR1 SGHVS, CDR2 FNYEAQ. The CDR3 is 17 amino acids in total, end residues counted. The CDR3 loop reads CASSLDQLVLTNTQRVA.

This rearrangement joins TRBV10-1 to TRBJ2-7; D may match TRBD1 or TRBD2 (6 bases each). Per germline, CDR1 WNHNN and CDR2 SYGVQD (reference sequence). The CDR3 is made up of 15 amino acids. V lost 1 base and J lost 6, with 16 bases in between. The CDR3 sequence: CASSEFPGARSEQYF. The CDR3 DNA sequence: TGCGCCAGCAGTGAGTTCCCGGGGGCTAGATCCGAGCAGTACTTC.

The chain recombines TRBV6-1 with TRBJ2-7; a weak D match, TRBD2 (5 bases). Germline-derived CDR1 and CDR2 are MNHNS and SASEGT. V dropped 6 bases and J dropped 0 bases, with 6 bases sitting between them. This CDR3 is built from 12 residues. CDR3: CASSRDSYEQYF. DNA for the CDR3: TGTGCCAGCAGCCGGGACTCCTACGAGCAGTACTTC.

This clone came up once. This CDR3 reads CASSSGTGVNTGELFF. The CDR3, as DNA: TGCGCCAGCAGCTCCGGGACAGGGGTGAACACCGGGGAGCTGTTTTTT. The rearrangement links TRBV5-1 to TRBJ2-2, with 10 bases matching TRBD1. This CDR3 spans 16 amino acids. After removal of 3 bases from V and 1 base from J, the junction contained 3 bases not matched to a gene. Germline CDR1 SGHRS, CDR2 YFSETQ.

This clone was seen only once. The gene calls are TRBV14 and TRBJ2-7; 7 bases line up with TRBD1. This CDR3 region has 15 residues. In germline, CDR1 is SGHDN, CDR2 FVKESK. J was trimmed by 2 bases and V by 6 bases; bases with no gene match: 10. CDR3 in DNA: TGTGCCAGCAGAAAATCCGGGACAGAAACCTACGAGCAGTACTTC. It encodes CASRKSGTETYEQYF.

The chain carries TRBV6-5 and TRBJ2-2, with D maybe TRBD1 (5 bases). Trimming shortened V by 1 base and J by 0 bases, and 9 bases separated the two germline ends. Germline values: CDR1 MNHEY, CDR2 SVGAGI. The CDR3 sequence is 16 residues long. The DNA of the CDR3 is TGTGCCAGCAGTTACTTTGTCAGGGCGAACACCGGGGAGCTGTTTTTT. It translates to CASSYFVRANTGELFF.

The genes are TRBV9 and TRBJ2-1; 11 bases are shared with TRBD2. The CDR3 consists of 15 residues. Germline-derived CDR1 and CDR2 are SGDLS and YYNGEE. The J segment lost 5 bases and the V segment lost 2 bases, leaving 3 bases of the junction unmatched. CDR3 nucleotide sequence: TGTGCCAGCAGCGTCCTAGCGGGGGGTGACAATGAGCAGTTCTTC. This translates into CASSVLAGGDNEQFF.

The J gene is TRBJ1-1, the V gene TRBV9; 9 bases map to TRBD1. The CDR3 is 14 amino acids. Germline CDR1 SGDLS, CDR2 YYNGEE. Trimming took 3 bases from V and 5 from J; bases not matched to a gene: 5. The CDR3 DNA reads TGTGCCAGCAGCGGCCGGACAGGGGTTACTGAAGCTTTCTTT. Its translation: CASSGRTGVTEAFF.